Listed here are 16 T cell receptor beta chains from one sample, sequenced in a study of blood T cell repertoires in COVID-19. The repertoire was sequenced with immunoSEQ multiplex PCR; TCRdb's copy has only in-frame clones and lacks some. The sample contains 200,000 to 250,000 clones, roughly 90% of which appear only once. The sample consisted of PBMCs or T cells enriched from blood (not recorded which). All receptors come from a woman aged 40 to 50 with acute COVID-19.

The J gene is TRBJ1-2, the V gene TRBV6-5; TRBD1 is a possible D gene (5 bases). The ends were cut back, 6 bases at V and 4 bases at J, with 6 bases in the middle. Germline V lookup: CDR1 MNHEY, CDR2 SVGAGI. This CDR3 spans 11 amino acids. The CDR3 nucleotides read TGTGCCAGCAGGGACACCTATGGCTACACCTTC. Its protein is CASRDTYGYTF.

In nucleotides, the CDR3 is TGTGCCTGCGACGAAGCCAACTTCGGACAGATCAATCAGCCCCAGCATTTT. This codes for CACDEANFGQINQPQHF. V is TRBV30 and J is TRBJ1-5; maybe TRBD1 (6 bases). The V end was cut by 6 bases, the J end by 3 bases, with 24 bases between. The CDR3 consists of 17 residues. Germline V gene sequence: CDR1 GTSNPN, CDR2 SVGIG (reference sequence). Filled out from reference TRBV30 and TRBJ1-5, the complete variable domain reads SQTIHQWPATLVQPVGSPLSLECTVEGTSNPNLYWYRQAAGRGLQLLFYSVGIGQISSEVPQNLSASRPQDRQFILSSKKLLLSDSGFYLCACDEANFGQINQPQHFGDGTRLSIL.

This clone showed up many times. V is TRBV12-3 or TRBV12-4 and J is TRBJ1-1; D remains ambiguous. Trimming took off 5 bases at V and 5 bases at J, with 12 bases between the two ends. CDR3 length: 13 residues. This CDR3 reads CASSHRVRTEAFF. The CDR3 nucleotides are TGTGCCAGCAGTCACAGAGTAAGGACTGAAGCTTTCTTT.

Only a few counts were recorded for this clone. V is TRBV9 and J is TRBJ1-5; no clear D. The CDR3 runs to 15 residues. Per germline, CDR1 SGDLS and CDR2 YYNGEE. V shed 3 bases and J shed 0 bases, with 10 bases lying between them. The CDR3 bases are TGTGCCAGCAGCGCCGACGGGGTTAGCAATCAGCCCCAGCATTTT. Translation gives CASSADGVSNQPQHF.

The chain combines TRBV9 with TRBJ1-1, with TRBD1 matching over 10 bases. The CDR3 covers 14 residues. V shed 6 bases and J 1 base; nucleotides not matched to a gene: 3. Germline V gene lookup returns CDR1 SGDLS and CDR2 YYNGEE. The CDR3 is CASTGQGGNTEAFF. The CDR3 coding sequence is TGTGCCAGCACTGGACAGGGGGGGAACACTGAAGCTTTCTTT.

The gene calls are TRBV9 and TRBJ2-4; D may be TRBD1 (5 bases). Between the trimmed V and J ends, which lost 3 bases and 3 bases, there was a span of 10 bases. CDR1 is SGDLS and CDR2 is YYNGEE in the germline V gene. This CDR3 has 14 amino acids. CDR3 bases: TGTGCCAGCAGCGAGACAGTCATCAAAAACATTCAGTACTTC. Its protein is CASSETVIKNIQYF.

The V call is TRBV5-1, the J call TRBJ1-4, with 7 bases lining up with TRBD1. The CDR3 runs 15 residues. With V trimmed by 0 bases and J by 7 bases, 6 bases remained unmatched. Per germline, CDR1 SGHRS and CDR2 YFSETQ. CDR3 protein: CASSLVQGMSEKLFF. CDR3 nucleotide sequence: TGCGCCAGCAGCTTGGTACAGGGGATGAGTGAAAAACTGTTTTTT. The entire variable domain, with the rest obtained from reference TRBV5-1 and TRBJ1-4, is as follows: KAGVTQTPRYLIKTRGQQVTLSCSPISGHRSVSWYQQTPGQGLQFLFEYFSETQRNKGNFPGRFSGRQFSNSRSEMNVSTLELGDSALYLCASSLVQGMSEKLFFGSGTQLSVL.

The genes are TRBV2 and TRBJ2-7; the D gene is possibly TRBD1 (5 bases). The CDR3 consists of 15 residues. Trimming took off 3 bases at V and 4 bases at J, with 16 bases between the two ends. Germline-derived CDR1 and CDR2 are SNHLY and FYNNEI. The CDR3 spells CASSESFLGVYEQYV. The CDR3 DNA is TGTGCCAGCAGTGAGTCATTTCTAGGGGTTTACGAGCAGTACGTC.

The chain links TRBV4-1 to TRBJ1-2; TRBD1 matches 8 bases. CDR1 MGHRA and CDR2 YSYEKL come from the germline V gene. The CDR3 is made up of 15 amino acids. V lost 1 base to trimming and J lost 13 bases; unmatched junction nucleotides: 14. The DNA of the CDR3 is TGCGCCAGCAGCCAAGGTACCGGGACAGGTCCAATAGGCACCTTC. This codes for CASSQGTGTGPIGTF.

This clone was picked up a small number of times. The CDR3 spells CASSKGRRGRTGELFF. The CDR3 region has the DNA TGTGCCAGCAGCAAAGGACGGAGGGGCCGAACCGGGGAGCTGTTTTTT. The chain couples TRBV21-1 to TRBJ2-2; the table's D call TRBD2 went unverified against the DNA. TRBV21-1 is classified as a pseudogene. The CDR3 is 16 amino acids.

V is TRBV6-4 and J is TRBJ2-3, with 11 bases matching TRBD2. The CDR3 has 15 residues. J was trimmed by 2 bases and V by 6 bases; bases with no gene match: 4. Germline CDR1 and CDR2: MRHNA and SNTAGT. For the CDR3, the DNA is TGTGCCAGCAGCTTAGCGGGGGGGGCCACAGATACGCAGTATTTT. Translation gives CASSLAGGATDTQYF.

Written as DNA, the CDR3 is TGTGCCAGCAGTCTTTCCGACAGGGGAACTGAAGCTTTCTTT. This translates into CASSLSDRGTEAFF. This sequence joins TRBV6-5 and TRBJ1-1, with TRBD1 matching over 8 bases. CDR3 length equals 14 residues. Trimming cost V 5 bases and J 5 bases; bases outside gene matches: 7. Germline CDR1 MNHEY, CDR2 SVGAGI.

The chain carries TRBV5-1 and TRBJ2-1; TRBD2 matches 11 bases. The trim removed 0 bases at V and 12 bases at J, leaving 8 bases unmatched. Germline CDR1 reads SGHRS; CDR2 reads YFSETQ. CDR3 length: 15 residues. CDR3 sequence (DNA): TGCGCCAGCAGCTTGGAGACTAGCGGGGAGGGTGTGCAGTTCTTC. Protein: CASSLETSGEGVQFF.

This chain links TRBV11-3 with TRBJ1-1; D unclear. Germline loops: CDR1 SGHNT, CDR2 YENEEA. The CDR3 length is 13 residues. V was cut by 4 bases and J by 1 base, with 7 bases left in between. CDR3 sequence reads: CASSSGGNTEAFF. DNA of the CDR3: TGTGCCAGCAGCTCGGGAGGGAACACTGAAGCTTTCTTT.

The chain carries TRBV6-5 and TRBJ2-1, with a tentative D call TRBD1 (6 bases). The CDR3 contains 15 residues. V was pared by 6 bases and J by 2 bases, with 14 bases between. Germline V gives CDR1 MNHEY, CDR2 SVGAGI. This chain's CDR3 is CASRPDRFAYNEQFF. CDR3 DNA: TGTGCCAGCAGGCCCGACAGGTTCGCCTACAATGAGCAGTTCTTC.

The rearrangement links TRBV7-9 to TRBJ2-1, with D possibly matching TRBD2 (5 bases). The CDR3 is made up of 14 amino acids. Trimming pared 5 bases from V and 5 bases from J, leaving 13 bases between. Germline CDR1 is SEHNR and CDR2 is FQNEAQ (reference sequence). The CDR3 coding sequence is TGTGCCAGCAGCGCACTCGGGATTAACAATGAGCAGTTCTTC. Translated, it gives CASSALGINNEQFF. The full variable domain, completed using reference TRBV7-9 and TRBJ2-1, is DTGVSQNPRHKITKRGQNVTFRCDPISEHNRLYWYRQTLGQGPEFLTYFQNEAQLEKSRLLSDRFSAERPKGSFSTLEIQRTEQGDSAMYLCASSALGINNEQFFGPGTRLTVL.